This TCR beta chain was retrieved from a study of blood T cells in healthy people across ages (dated by TCRdb to the mid-2010s). Background for the entire study: In model experiments, template switching captured roughly one uniquely barcoded TCR beta cDNA molecule for every two T cells. For two donors (one aged 18 to 30 and one aged 80 or older), the study analyzed two additional independent replicas of 1 million unique cDNA reads from the same blood draw. Four age groups were formed from the donors: young (average roughly 15 years), middle-aged (approximately 41), aged (about 62) and long-lived (about 75). Donors of different ages were randomly distributed across sequencing lanes to avoid experimental bias. Age-related changes in TCR beta repertoire diversity were measured in the study by deep sequencing normalized with unique cDNA molecular identifiers. Points the paper makes about the study in general: The long-lived group showed more naive CD4+ T cells, fewer expanded clones and increased TCR diversity than the aged group, suggesting age selection. A strong correlation was found between observed TCR beta diversity and the percentage of naive T cells measured by flow cytometry. Conclusive comparison of naive and antigen-experienced compartments was prevented by the profiling of bulk unsorted PBMCs. Estimates of total diversity based on one million sequenced T cells were considered lower bounds and underestimates. Because donor CMV infection status was unknown, age-related changes in expanded clonotypes were potentially confounded. As age increased, observed TCR beta diversity per million T cells dropped in a roughly linear way, and a significant reduction was already evident by age about 40.

Taken from the germline V gene, the CDR1 and CDR2 loops are SGHRS and YFSETQ. The junction shows trimming of 3 bases on V and 3 bases on J, and the gene matches do not reach 4 bases of it. The CDR3 runs 15 amino acids, cysteine and phenylalanine included. Only the CDR3 DNA is retained, 45 bases long and in frame from the first base. This clonotype was detected many times. Its recognized antigen is unknown. No base-level quality is on record; no much larger clone is a single base apart. Donors were 35 to 40 systemically healthy Caucasian individuals from Russia aged 6 to 90 years. Each donor gave ten milliliters of peripheral blood, collected into EDTA-treated Vacutainer tubes. Ficoll-Paque density-gradient centrifugation was used to isolate PBMCs, with at least 6 million per sample. Trizol reagent was used to extract total RNA from PBMCs, with at least 6 micrograms per sample. For every donor, flow cytometry on a PBMC aliquot measured the percentage of naive CD45RAhigh/CD27high T cells.

The library was prepared using 5' RACE. Sequencing was carried out with an Illumina HiSeq 2500. The second PCR ran for about 6 to 12 cycles and used a J-beta primer mix along with a sample-barcoded 5' primer. A template-switch 5' adaptor carrying 12 random nucleotides introduced a unique molecular identifier onto each TCR beta cDNA molecule. At least 2.5 million CDR3-containing paired-end reads were obtained from each sample. All of the RNA was converted into first-strand cDNA using the Mint cDNA synthesis kit, with a TRBC-specific oligonucleotide serving as the primer. Following uracil-DNA glycosylase treatment, all cDNA underwent a first 18-cycle PCR with the universal primers M1SS and BC2_uni_R. In the authors' own workflow: For normalization, 1 million high-quality reads, each with a distinct molecular identifier, were randomly selected from each sample. Instead of being binned into consensus sequences, reads that shared molecular identifiers were thrown out. MiTCR, set to a Q25 quality threshold and the strictest error-elimination algorithm, was used for CDR3 identification, clonotype clustering and error correction. Lower-bound total TCR beta diversity was estimated with a nonparametric unseen species model using Euler transformation. The raw public reads went through TCRdb reprocessing: fastp at Q25, MiXCR clone calling, in-frame beta chains kept. Rows are unified per CDR3 protein, each entry keeping the most common DNA and genes. The V and J calls were not made by the authors but by TCRdb's processing. Here the sample has under 950,000 distinct CDR3 sequences; approximately 22% occur a single time. Jointly, the top ten make up around a fifth of the sample.

The V and J segments used are TRBV5-1 and TRBJ2-1; the junction holds 9 bases that match TRBD1. The receptor was derived from a man between 65 and 85 years old in good health. Sequencing was performed on blood. The DNA reads as follows: TGCGCCAGCAGCTCCCGGGACAGGGTCTACAATGAGCAGTTCTTC. Translated, it gives CASSSRDRVYNEQFF.